This T cell receptor beta chain derives from a study of T cell responses to AZD1222 COVID-19 vaccine. Study details: Second doses were pooled across both intervals (about 4 or about 12 weeks). The study's findings and limits: The sample set comprised mostly white British donors with more females, and clonal diversity was possibly underestimated.

Regarding this clone: The antigen remains undetermined.

Clones were sequenced by immunoSEQ multiplex PCR, and TCRdb holds only the in-frame ones, with some missing. The data show around 150,000 clones, more than 90% seen once. V was pared by 10 bases and J by 0 bases, with 19 bases between. Germline CDR1 is MDHEN and CDR2 is SYDVKM. The CDR3 is 16 residues long. The chain joins TRBV28 to TRBJ1-5, with a weak D call TRBD1 (5 bases). This TCR was recovered from an adult in good health. Specimen: peripheral blood, collected on day 0 of AZD1222 vaccination. Here the CDR3 DNA reads TGTGCCATCACGGCGGGCGGGGGTAATAGCAATCAGCCCCAGCATTTT. Protein: CAITAGGGNSNQPQHF.